Listed below are T cell receptor beta chains from one sample, sequenced in a study of cytomegalovirus exposure and HLA in healthy donors. Data came from immunoSEQ multiplex PCR; TCRdb stores just in-frame clones and leaves some out. Among roughly 180,000 clones listed, around four fifths were seen once. Specimen: PBMCs. Every receptor here comes from a woman aged 25 to 45 in good health and CMV-seronegative. Both conserved end residues are trimmed from each CDR3. The D gene is left open where the match is weak.

V: TRBV2; D: .; CDR3: ASTGGGIGNQPQH
V: TRBV6-1; D: TRBD1; CDR3: ASRARGTGYAWY
V: TRBV4-2; D: TRBD2; CDR3: ASSQLVQRGTHEQF
V: TRBV28; D: .; CDR3: ASSSSGNEQF
V: TRBV30; D: .; CDR3: AWSVQPGIIGEAF
V: TRBV5-1; D: .; CDR3: ASSSGLEQF
V: TRBV30; D: TRBD2; CDR3: AWGTRINIQY
V: TRBV7-2; D: TRBD2; CDR3: ASRLGQGGDTQY
V: TRBV7-9; D: TRBD1; CDR3: ASSLPVGRTGEETQY
V: TRBV19; D: .; CDR3: ATRQAVYNSPLH
V: TRBV30; D: TRBD2; CDR3: AWSALAGGRRETQY
V: TRBV4-1; D: .; CDR3: ASSQDRSLTHQPQH
V: TRBV30; D: .; CDR3: AWSVQQNTEAF
V: TRBV7-2; D: .; CDR3: ASSEVGGNYGYT
V: TRBV7-2; D: .; CDR3: ASSPEGYEQY
V: TRBV5-1; D: .; CDR3: ASSLGPGDYGYT
V: TRBV6-1; D: TRBD2; CDR3: ASSVERGISYEQY
V: TRBV4-1; D: .; CDR3: ASSHPRGSYEQY
V: TRBV6-1; D: .; CDR3: ASSGIRGPNYGYT
V: TRBV12-5; D: TRBD2; CDR3: ASSLAEVSYEQY
V: TRBV7-9; D: .; CDR3: ASSSQGGGSPLH
V: TRBV6-1; D: .; CDR3: ASSKDRPPNTEAF
V: TRBV5-1; D: TRBD2; CDR3: ASSLDLAGGQATGELF
V: TRBV5-6; D: .; CDR3: ASSLAGFDEQF
V: TRBV11-2; D: .; CDR3: ASSLGRQGNEKLF
V: TRBV5-4; D: .; CDR3: ASSPGGRVYNEQF
V: TRBV7-9; D: TRBD1; CDR3: ASSLVVGRGLAEAF
V: TRBV5-1; D: .; CDR3: ASSLAWPSSYNEQF
V: TRBV27; D: TRBD2; CDR3: ASSLERGGDIQY
V: TRBV5-1; D: TRBD2; CDR3: ASSLDSGGAQETQY
V: TRBV9; D: TRBD2; CDR3: ASSVGSLAGGPVTYNEQF
V: TRBV7-8; D: .; CDR3: ASSLGAAGGAGRWGYT
V: TRBV18; D: TRBD1; CDR3: ASSPSTGYTGELF